This T cell receptor (beta chain) was sequenced during a study of cytomegalovirus exposure and HLA in healthy donors. The study's findings and limits: Exclusion as indistinguishable affected some V segments, including TRBV6-2 and TRBV6-3. A later analysis, which compared TCR beta chains of equal frequency, found the HLA-associated ones more clonally expanded. A few CMV-associated chains were confirmed in vitro to be specific for CMV antigens.

A remark on this clone: Its specificity is not known.

The CDR3 is 15 residues long. The germline V gene encodes CDR1 SEHNR and CDR2 FQNEAQ (reference sequence). V was pared by 4 bases and J by 3 bases, with 13 bases between. PCR involved 60 Vbeta and 13 Jbeta primers. Profiling relied on immunoSEQ multiplex PCR, and the TCRdb table lists in-frame clones only, not all of them. The sample shows roughly 67,000 clones, 70% to 85% of them seen only once. The sequencing sample was made of PBMCs. V and J are TRBV7-9 and TRBJ2-4; a weak D match, TRBD2 (6 bases). This TCR was recovered from a man in his 60s in good health and CMV-seropositive. The CDR3 coding sequence is TGTGCCAGCAGCTCCGCCCGCGGGGTCAAAAACATTCAGTACTTC. Encoded protein: CASSSARGVKNIQYF.